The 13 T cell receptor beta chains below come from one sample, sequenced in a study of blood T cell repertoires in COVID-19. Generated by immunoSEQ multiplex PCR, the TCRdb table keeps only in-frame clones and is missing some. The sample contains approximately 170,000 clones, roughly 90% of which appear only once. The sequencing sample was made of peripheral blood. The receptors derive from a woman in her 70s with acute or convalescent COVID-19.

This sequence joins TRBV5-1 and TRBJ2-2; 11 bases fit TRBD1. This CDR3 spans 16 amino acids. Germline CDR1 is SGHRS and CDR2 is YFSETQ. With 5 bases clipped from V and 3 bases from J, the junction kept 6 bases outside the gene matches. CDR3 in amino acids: CASRTPGQGDTGELFF. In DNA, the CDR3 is TGCGCCAGCAGGACCCCGGGACAGGGGGACACCGGGGAGCTGTTTTTT.

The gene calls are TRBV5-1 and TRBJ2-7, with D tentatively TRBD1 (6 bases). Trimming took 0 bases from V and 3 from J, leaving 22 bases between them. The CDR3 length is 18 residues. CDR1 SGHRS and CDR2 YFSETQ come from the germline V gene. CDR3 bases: TGCGCCAGCAGCTTGGCCGCTCGCCGGGACAAGAAGTTCTACGAGCAGTACTTC. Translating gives CASSLAARRDKKFYEQYF. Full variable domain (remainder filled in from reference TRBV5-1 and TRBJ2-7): KAGVTQTPRYLIKTRGQQVTLSCSPISGHRSVSWYQQTPGQGLQFLFEYFSETQRNKGNFPGRFSGRQFSNSRSEMNVSTLELGDSALYLCASSLAARRDKKFYEQYFGPGTRLTVT.

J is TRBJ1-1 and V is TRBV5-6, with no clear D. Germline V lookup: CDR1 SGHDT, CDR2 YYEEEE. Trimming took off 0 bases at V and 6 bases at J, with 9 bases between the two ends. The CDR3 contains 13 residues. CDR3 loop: CASSLARRAEAFF. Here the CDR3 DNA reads TGTGCCAGCAGCTTGGCCCGGCGGGCTGAAGCTTTCTTT.

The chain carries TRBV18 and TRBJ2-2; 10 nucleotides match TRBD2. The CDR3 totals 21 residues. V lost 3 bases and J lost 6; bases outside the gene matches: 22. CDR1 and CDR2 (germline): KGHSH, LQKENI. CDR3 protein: CASSPNTLGGLAPEVPGELFF. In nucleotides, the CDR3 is TGTGCCAGCTCACCTAATACCCTCGGGGGACTAGCGCCCGAGGTCCCCGGGGAGCTGTTTTTT.

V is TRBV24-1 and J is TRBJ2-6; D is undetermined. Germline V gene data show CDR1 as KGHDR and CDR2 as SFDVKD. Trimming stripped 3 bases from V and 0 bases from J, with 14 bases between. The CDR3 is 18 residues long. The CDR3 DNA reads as TGTGCCACCAGTGATAACTTGTCCCCGTTCTCTGGGGCCAACGTCCTGACTTTC. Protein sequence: CATSDNLSPFSGANVLTF.

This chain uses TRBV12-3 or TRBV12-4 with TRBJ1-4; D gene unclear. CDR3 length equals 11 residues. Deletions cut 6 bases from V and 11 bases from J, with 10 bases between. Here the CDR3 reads CASSNRVKLFF. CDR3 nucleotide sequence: TGTGCCAGCAGCAACCGCGTGAAACTGTTTTTT.

The CDR3 loop reads CASSVAGQGRNSPLHF. Here the CDR3 DNA reads TGTGCCAGCAGCGTAGCTGGACAGGGCCGTAATTCACCCCTCCACTTT. The chain is built from TRBV9 and TRBJ1-6; TRBD1 matches 8 bases. CDR3 length: 16 amino acids. Germline assignment: CDR1 SGDLS and CDR2 YYNGEE. After removal of 0 bases from V and 6 bases from J, the junction contained 5 bases not matched to a gene.

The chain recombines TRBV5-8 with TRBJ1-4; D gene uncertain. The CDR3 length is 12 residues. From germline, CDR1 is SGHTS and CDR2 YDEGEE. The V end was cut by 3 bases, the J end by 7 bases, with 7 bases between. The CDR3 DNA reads TGTGCCAGCAGCTGGCGGGTTGAAAAACTGTTTTTT. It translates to CASSWRVEKLFF. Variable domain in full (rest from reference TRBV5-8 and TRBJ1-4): EAGVTQSPTHLIKTRGQQATLRCSPISGHTSVYWYQQALGLGLQFLLWYDEGEERNRGNFPPRFSGRQFPNYSSELNVNALELEDSALYLCASSWRVEKLFFGSGTQLSVL.

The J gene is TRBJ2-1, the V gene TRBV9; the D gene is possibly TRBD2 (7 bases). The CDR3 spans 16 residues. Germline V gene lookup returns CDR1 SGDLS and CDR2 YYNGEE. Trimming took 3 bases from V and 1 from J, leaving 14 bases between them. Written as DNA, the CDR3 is TGTGCCAGCAGCGCGGGGGCTAGCGGTTCCTACAATGAGCAGTTCTTC. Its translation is CASSAGASGSYNEQFF.

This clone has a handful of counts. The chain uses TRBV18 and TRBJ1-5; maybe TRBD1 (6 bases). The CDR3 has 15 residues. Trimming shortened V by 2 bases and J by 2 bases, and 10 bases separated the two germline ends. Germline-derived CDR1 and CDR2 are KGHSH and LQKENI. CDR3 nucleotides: TGTGCCAGCTCACCATCCACAGGGCGCAATCAGCCCCAGCATTTT. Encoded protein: CASSPSTGRNQPQHF. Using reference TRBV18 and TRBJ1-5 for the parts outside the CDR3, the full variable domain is NAGVMQNPRHLVRRRGQEARLRCSPMKGHSHVYWYRQLPEEGLKFMVYLQKENIIDESGMPKERFSAEFPKEGPSILRIQQVVRGDSAAYFCASSPSTGRNQPQHFGDGTRLSIL.

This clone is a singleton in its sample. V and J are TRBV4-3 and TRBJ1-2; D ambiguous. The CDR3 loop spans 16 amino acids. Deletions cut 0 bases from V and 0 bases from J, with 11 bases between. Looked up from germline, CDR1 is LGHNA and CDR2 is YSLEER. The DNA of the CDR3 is TGCGCCAGCAGCCAAGATTTGGGGAGGTCTAACTATGGCTACACCTTC. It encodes CASSQDLGRSNYGYTF.

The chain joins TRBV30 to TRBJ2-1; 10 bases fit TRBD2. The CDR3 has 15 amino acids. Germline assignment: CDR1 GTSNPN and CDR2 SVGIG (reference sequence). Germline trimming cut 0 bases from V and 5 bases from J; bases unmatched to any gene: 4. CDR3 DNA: TGTGCCTGGAGTGTAGCGGGAGGGCCCCACAATGAGCAGTTCTTC. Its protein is CAWSVAGGPHNEQFF.

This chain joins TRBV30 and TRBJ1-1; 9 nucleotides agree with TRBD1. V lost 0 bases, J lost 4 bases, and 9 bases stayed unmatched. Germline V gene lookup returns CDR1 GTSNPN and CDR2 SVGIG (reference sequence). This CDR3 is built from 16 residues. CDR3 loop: CAWSVSPGTGSTEAFF. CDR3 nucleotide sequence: TGTGCCTGGAGTGTATCCCCCGGGACAGGGTCCACTGAAGCTTTCTTT.